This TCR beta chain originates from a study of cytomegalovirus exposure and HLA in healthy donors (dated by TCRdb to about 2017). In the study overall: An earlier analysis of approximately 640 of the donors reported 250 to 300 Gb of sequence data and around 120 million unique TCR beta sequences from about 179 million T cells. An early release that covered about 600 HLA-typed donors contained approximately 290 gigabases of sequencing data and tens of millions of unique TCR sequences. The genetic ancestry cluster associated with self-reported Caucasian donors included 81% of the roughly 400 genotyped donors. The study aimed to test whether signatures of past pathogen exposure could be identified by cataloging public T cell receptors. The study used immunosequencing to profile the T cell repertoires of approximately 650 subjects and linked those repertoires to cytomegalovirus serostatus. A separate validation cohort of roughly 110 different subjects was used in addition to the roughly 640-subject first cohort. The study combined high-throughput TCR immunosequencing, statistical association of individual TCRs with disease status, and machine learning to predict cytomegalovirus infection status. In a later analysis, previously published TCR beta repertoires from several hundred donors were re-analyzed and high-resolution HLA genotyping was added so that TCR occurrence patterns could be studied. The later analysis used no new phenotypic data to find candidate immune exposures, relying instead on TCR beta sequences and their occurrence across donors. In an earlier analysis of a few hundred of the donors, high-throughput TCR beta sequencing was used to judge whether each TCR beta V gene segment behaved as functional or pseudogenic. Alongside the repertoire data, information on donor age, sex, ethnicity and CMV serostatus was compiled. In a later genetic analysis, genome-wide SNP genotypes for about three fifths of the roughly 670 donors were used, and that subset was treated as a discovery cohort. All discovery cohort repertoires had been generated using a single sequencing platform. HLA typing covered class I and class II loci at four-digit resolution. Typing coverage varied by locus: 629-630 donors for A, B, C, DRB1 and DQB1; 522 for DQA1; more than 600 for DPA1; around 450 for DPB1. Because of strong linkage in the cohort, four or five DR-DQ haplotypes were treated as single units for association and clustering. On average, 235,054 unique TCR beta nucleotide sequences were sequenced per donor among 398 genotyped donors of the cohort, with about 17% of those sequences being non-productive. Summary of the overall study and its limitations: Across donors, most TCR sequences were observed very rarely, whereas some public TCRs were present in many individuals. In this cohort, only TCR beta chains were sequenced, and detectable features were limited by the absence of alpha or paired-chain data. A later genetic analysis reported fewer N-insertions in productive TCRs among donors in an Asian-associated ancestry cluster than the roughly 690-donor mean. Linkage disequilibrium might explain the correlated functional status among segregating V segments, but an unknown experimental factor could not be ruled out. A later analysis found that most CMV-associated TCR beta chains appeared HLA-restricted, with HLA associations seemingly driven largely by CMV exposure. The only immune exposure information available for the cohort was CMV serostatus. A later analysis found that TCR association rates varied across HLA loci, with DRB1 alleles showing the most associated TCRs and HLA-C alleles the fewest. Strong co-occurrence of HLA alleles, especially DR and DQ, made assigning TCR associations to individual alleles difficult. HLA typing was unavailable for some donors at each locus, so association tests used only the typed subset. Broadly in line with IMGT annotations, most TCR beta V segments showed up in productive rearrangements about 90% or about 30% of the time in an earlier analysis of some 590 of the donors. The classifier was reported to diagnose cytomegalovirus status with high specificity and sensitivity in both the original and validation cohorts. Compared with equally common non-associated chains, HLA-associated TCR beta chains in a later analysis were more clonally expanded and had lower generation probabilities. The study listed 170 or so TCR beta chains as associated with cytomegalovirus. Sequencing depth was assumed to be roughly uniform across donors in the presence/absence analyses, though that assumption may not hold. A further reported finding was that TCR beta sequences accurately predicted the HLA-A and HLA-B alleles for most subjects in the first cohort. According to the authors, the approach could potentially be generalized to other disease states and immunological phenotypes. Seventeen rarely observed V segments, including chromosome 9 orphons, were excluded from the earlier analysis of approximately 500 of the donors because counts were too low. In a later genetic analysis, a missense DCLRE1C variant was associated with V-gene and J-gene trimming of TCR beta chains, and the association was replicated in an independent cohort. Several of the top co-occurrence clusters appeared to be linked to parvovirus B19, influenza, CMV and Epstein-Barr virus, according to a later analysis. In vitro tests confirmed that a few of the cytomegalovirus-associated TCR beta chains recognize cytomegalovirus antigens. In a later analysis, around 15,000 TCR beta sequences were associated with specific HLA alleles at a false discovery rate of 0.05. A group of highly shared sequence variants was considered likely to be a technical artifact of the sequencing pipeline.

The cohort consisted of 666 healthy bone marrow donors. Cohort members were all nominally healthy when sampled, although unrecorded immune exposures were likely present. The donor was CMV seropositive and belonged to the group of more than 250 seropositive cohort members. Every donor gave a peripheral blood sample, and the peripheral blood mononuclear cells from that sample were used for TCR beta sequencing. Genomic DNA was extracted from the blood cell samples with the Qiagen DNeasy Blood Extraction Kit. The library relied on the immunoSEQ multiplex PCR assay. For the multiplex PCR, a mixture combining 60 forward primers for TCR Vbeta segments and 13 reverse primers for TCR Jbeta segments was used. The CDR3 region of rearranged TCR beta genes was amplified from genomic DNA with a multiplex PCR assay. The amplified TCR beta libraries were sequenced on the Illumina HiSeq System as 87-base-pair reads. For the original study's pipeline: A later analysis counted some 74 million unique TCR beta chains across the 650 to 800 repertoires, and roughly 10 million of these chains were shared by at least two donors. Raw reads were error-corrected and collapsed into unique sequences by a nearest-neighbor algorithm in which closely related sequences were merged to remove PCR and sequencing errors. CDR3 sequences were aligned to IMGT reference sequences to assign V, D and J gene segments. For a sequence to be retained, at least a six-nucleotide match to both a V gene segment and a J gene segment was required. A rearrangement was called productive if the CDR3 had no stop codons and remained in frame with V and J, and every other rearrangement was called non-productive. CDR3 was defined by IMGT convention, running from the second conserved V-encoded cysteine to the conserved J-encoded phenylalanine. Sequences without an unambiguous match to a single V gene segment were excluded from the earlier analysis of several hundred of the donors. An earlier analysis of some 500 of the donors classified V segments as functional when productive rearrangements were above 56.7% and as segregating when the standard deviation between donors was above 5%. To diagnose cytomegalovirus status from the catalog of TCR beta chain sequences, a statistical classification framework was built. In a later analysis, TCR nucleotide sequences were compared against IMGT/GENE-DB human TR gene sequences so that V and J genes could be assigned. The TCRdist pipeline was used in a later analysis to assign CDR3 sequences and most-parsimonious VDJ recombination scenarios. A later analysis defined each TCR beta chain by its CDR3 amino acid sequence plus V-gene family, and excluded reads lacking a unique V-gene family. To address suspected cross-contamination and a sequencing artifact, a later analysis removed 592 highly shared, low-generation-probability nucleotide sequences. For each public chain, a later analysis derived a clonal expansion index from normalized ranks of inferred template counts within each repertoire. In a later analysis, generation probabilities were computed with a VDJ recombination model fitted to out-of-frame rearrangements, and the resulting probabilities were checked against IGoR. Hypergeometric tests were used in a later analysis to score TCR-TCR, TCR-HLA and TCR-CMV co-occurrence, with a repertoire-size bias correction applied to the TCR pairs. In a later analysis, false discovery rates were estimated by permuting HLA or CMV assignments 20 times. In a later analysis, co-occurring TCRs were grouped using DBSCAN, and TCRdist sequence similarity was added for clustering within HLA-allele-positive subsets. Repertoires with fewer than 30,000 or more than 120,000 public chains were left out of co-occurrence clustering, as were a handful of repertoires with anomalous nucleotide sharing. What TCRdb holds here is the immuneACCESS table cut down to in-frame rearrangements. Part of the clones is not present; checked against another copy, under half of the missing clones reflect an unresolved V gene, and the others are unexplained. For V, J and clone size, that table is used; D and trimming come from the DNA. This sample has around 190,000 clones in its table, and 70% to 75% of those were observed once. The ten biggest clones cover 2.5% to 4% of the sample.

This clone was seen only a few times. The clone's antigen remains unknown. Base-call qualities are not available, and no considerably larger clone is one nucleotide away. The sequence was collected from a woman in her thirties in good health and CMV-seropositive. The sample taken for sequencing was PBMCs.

The CDR3 here reads CASSYSPATNEKLFF. The sequenced DNA is TGTGCCAGCAGTTACTCCCCCGCAACTAATGAAAAACTGTTTTTT. The chain couples TRBV6-6 to TRBJ1-4; there is no confident call for the D gene. There are 15 amino acids in the CDR3, from cysteine to phenylalanine inclusive. The sequence is cut down to CDR3 DNA, 45 bases in frame from base 1. Between the V and J ends, shortened by 0 bases and 0 bases respectively, the junction contains 5 bases. Looking up the germline V gene (reference sequence) yields CDR1 MNHNY and CDR2 SVGAGI.